The 3 T cell receptor beta chains presented below share a single source sample, sequenced in a study of blood T cell repertoires in COVID-19. Clones were sequenced by immunoSEQ multiplex PCR, and TCRdb holds only the in-frame ones, with some missing. Here the sample spans about half a million clones, 70% to 90% being singletons. Specimen: peripheral blood. The receptors derive from a human donor in a cohort sampled during active COVID-19.

The chain links TRBV5-1 to TRBJ2-2, with 7 bases identical to TRBD2. V dropped 7 bases and J dropped 2; count of bases not matched to a gene: 11. This CDR3 region has 16 residues. The germline CDR1 and CDR2 sequences are SGHRS and YFSETQ. CDR3 protein: CASRSQGGGNTGELFF. CDR3 DNA sequence: TGCGCCAGCCGGAGCCAAGGCGGGGGTAACACCGGGGAGCTGTTTTTT. The full variable domain, completed using reference TRBV5-1 and TRBJ2-2, is KAGVTQTPRYLIKTRGQQVTLSCSPISGHRSVSWYQQTPGQGLQFLFEYFSETQRNKGNFPGRFSGRQFSNSRSEMNVSTLELGDSALYLCASRSQGGGNTGELFFGEGSRLTVL.

The chain has TRBV19 and TRBJ1-2, with 9 bases matching TRBD1. The trim removed 4 bases at V and 3 bases at J, leaving 6 bases unmatched. The germline V gene has CDR1 LNHDA and CDR2 SQIVND (reference sequence). The length of the CDR3 is 15 residues. The CDR3 spells CASSSTTGGYYGYTF. The CDR3 DNA reads TGTGCCAGTAGTAGCACCACAGGGGGCTACTATGGCTACACCTTC.

The chain has TRBV6-5 and TRBJ2-7, with TRBD1 identical over 8 bases. CDR1 and CDR2 (germline): MNHEY, SVGAGI. The CDR3 extends over 15 amino acids. Trimming took 6 bases from V and 2 from J; bases not matched to a gene: 9. The CDR3 coding sequence is TGTGCCAGCAGACGGACCGGGACAGGACCCTACGAGCAGTACTTC. Encoded protein: CASRRTGTGPYEQYF.